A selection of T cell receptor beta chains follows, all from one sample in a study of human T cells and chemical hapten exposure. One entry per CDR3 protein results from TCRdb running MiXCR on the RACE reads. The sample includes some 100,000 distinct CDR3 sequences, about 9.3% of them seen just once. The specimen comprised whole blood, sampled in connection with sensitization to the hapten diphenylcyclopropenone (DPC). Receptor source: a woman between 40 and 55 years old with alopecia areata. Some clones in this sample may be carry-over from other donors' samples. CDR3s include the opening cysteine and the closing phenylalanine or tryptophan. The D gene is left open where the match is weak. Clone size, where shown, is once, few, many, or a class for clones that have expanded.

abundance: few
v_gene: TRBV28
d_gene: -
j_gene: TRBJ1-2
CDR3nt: TGTGCCAGCAGTTTCGGGCAGGACTATGGCTACACCTTC
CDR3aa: CASSFGQDYGYTF

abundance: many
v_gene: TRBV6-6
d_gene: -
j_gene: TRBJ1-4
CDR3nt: TGTGCCAGCAGTTACTCGTGGGGGACTGGGAATGAAAAACTGTTTTTT
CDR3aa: CASSYSWGTGNEKLFF

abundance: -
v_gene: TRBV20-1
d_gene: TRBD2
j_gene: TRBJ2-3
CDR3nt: TGCAGTGGGCGGGAGCTGCCAGATACGCAGTATTTT
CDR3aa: CSGRELPDTQYF

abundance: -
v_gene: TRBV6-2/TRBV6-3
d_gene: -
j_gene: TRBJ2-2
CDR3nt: TGTGCCAGCAGTTACCTTGCGGGCCTGAACACCGGGGAGCTGTTTTTT
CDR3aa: CASSYLAGLNTGELFF

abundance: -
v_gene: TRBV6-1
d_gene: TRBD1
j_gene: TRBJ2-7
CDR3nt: TGTGCCAGCAGTGTACTACCGGGACAGGGGGGCGACGAGCAGTACTTC
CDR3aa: CASSVLPGQGGDEQYF

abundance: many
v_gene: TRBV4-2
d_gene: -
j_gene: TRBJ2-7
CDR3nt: TGTGCCAGCAGCCAAGATCTCGGGTACGAGCAGTACTTC
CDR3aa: CASSQDLGYEQYF

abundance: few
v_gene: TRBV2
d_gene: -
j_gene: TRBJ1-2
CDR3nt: TGTGCCAGCCGGACGGTTAACTATGGCTACACCTTC
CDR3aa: CASRTVNYGYTF

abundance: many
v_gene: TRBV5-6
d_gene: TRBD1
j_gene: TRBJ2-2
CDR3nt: TGTGCCAGCAGCCCGGACAGGGGGCGCGGGGAGCTGTTTTTT
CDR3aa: CASSPDRGRGELFF

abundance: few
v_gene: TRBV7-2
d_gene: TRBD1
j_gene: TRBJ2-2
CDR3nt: TGTGCCAGCAGCCAGGGACAGTTAAACACCGGGGAGCTGTTTTTT
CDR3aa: CASSQGQLNTGELFF

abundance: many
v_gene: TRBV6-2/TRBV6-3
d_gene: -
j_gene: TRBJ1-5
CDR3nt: TGTGCCAGCAGTTACTATTCGGGCAAGGGCAGCAATCAGCCCCAGCATTTT
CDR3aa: CASSYYSGKGSNQPQHF

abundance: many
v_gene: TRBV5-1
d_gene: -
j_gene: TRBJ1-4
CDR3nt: TGCGCCAGCAGCGTCACGGGGGCGCAGGGGGAAAAACTGTTTTTT
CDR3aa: CASSVTGAQGEKLFF

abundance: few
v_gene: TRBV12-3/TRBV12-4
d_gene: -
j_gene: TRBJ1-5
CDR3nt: TGTGCCAGCATCCATCCGGGCCAACTGTATAGCAATCAGCCCCAGCATTTT
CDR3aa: CASIHPGQLYSNQPQHF

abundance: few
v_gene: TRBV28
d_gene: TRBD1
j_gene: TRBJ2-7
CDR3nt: TGTGCCAGCAGTTTATCGCGACAGGGGGCGTCCTACGAGCAGTACTTC
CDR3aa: CASSLSRQGASYEQYF

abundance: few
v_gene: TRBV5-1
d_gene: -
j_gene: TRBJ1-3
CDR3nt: TGCGCCAGCAGCTTGATCGACGGCGAGAACACCATATATTTT
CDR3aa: CASSLIDGENTIYF

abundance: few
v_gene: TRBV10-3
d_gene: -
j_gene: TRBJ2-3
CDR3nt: TGTGCCATCAGTGTACGGCTCAGCACAGATACGCAGTATTTT
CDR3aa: CAISVRLSTDTQYF

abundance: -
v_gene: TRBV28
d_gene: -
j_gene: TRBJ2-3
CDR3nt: TGTGCCAGCAGTTCCCTGGTGGATACGCAGTATTTT
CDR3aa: CASSSLVDTQYF

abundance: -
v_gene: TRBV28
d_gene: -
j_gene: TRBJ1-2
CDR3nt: TGTGCCAGCAGCCAAGGGGCTAACTATGGCTACACCTTC
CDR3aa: CASSQGANYGYTF

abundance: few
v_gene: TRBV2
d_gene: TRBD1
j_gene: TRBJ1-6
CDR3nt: TGTGCCAGCGGACAGGGTGTTAATTCACCCCTCCACTTT
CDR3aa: CASGQGVNSPLHF

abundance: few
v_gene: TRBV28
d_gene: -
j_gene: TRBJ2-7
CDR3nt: TGTGCCAGCAGTTTGGGGTTCACCTACGAGCAGTACTTC
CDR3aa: CASSLGFTYEQYF

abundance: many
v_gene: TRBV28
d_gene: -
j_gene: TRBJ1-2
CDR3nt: TGTGCCAGCAGAGAGGGGACCTATGGCTACACCTTC
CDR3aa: CASREGTYGYTF

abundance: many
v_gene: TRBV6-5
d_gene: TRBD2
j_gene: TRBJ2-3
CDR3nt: TGTGCCAGCAGTTACTCGGGTGCGGGAGATCCTGATACGCAGTATTTT
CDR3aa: CASSYSGAGDPDTQYF

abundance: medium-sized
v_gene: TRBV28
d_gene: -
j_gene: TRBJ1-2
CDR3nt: TGTGCCAGCAGAAGTGACATATCCGGCTACACCTTC
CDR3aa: CASRSDISGYTF

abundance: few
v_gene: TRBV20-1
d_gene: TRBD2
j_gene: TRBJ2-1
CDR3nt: TGCAGTGCTAGAGGGACTAGCGGGGCAAGAGACTCCTACAATGAGCAGTTCTTC
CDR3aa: CSARGTSGARDSYNEQFF

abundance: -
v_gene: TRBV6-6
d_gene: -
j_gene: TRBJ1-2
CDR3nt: TGTGCCAGCAGTTTCTTCCGGCCCGGGACCGGAGGCTACACCTTC
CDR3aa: CASSFFRPGTGGYTF

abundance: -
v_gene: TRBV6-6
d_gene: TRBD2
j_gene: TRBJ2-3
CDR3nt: TGTGCCAGCAGTTCAGTAGCGGGAGGCACCACAGATGCGCAGTATTTT
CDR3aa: CASSSVAGGTTDAQYF

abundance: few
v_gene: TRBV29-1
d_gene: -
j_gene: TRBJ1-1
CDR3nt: TGCAGCGTTCAGGGAAAAACTGAAGCTTTCTTT
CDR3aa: CSVQGKTEAFF

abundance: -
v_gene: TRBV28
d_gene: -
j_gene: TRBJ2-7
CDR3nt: TGTGCCAGCCCCTCTCAGGGGGGCGAGCAGTACTTC
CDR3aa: CASPSQGGEQYF